This T cell receptor (beta chain) was found in a study of blood T cell repertoires in COVID-19. Study-level background: Samples representing acute and convalescent COVID-19 were sourced from the United States, Italy and Spain. Sources were T cells, B-cell-depleted T cells, or PBMCs; the material itself was cDNA or gDNA.

Per the study methods: Estimated nucleated cell counts came from reference gene primer amplification. Using immunoSEQ multiplex PCR, the repertoire was profiled, and TCRdb retains in-frame clones only, with some absent. V, J and clone size reflect that table, while D and trimming were determined from the DNA. The data hold around 200,000 clones, with about 83% observed a single time. The CDR3 covers 14 residues. The V and J ends lost 4 bases and 3 bases respectively, with 13 bases between them. The germline CDR1 and CDR2 sequences are SGDLS and YYNGEE. The genes are TRBV9 and TRBJ1-1; TRBD1 is a possible D gene (6 bases). Sample: peripheral blood. The TCR comes from a man aged 35 to 55 with active or convalescent COVID-19. DNA of the CDR3: TGTGCCAGCAGCCCCCGGGGGGGCTACACTGAAGCTTTCTTT. This sequence encodes CASSPRGGYTEAFF.